Reported below is one TCR beta chain. What it binds is unknown. The CDR3 sequence is 15 residues long. V lost 2 bases to trimming and J lost 4 bases, with 13 bases between them. The data derive from a study of blood T cells in healthy people across ages. Whole-study findings and limits: More naive CD4+ cells and higher diversity marked long-lived donors relative to aged donors.

Then a second PCR, running about 7 to 11 cycles, was carried out with a sample-barcoded 5' primer and a J-beta primer mix. A 12-random-nucleotide template-switch adaptor tagged each cDNA molecule. Per-sample output comprised a minimum of 3 million paired-end reads containing CDR3. TCRdb re-called the 5' RACE reads through MiXCR, storing one row per CDR3 protein. The sample has fewer than 900,000 distinct CDR3 sequences, 35% to 45% seen once. Total RNA, at least 5 micrograms per sample, came from PBMCs. Sequenced material: blood. This chain connects TRBV12-3 or TRBV12-4 to TRBJ2-3; TRBD1 might be the D (5 bases). The receptor was isolated from a woman aged 55-69 years in good health. The CDR3 here is CASSLKRGRADTQYF. The CDR3 DNA reads TGTGCCAGCAGTTTAAAAAGGGGTCGAGCAGATACGCAGTATTTT.